This TCR beta chain was identified in a study of spatial heterogeneity in lung cancer. Study-wide background: Mean representation of each unique TCR and UMI combination in the raw reads exceeded ten occurrences.

Study-wide results and caveats: The appearance of ubiquitous expanded tumor TCRs in blood was greater at resection than follow-up.

A unique molecular identifier was carried by every single TCR cDNA molecule. TCRdb used MiXCR to reprocess the 5' RACE reads, holding one entry per CDR3 protein. The table has some 37,000 distinct CDR3 sequences, 7.5% seen once. This clonotype was seen repeatedly, ten times or more. No antigen is known for it. Specified time point: sample taken at primary tumor resection. TCRs were sequenced from unsorted whole RNA of tumor, nontumor lung or PBMC. The donor population consisted of under 75 patients with untreated, early-stage non-small cell lung cancer. The germline V gene encodes CDR1 DFQATT and CDR2 SNEGSKA (reference sequence). Trimming cost V 1 base and J 9 bases; bases outside gene matches: 0. The CDR3 totals 11 residues.

The rearrangement links TRBV20-1 to TRBJ2-1; 7 nucleotides align to TRBD2. The sequences come from PBMCs, collected at surgery. This TCR came from a male donor with early-stage non-small cell lung cancer. In nucleotides, the CDR3 is TGCAGTGCTAGAGGCGGGAGTGAGCAGTTCTTC. Amino acid sequence: CSARGGSEQFF.